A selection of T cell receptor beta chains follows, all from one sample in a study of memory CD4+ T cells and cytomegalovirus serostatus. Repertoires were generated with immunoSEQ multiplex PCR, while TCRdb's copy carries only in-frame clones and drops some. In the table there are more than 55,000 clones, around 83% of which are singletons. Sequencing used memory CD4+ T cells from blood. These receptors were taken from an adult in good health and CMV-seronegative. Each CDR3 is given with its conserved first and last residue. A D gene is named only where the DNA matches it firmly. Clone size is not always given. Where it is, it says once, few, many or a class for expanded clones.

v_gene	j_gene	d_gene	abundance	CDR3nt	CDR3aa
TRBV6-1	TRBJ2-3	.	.	TGTGCCAGCAGTGACCGGACACCAGGCACAGATACGCAGTATTTT	CASSDRTPGTDTQYF
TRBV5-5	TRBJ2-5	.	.	TGTGCCAGCAGTCCTACAGGGAATCGGGGGAACCAAGAGACCCAGTACTTC	CASSPTGNRGNQETQYF
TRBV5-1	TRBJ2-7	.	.	TGCGCCAGCAGCTTGGGAGAGCACGAGCAGTACTTC	CASSLGEHEQYF
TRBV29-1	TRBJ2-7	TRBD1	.	TGCAGCGTTACGGGACAGGGCCGCTACGAGCAGTACTTC	CSVTGQGRYEQYF
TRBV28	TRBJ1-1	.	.	TGTGCCAGCAGTACCCCCGGGGTGGGAATGAACACTGAAGCTTTCTTT	CASSTPGVGMNTEAFF
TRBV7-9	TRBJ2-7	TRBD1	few	TGTGCCAGCAGCCTCTGGACAGGTAGACCCTACGAGCAGTACTTC	CASSLWTGRPYEQYF
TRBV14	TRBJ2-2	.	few	TGTGCCAGCAGCCAAGTGAGACTAACGAACACCGGGGAGCTGTTTTTT	CASSQVRLTNTGELFF
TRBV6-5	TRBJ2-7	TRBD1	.	TGTGCCAGCAGTTACTCCGGACAGGGGGCGTCGCTTTACTTC	CASSYSGQGASLYF
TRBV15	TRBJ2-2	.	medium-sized	TGTGCCACTTCCCTCGGCAGAGGCACCGGGGAGCTGTTTTTT	CATSLGRGTGELFF
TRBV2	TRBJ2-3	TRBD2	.	TGTGCCAGCAGTGAGGGGGGGGATACGCAGTATTTT	CASSEGGDTQYF
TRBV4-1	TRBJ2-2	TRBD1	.	TGCGCCAGCAGCCAAGGGGACAGGGTCACCGGGGAGCTGTTTTTT	CASSQGDRVTGELFF
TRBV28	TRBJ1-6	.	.	TGTGCCAGCAGTTTAACGGCAGGGCAGTATAATTCACCCCTCCACTTT	CASSLTAGQYNSPLHF
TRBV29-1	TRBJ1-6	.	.	TGCAGCGTTGATTCTTGGTGGCCTGGTTCACCCCTCCACTTT	CSVDSWWPGSPLHF
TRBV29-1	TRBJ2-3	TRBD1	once	TGCAGCGTTGAAGTTGGGACAGGCACAGATACGCAGTATTTT	CSVEVGTGTDTQYF
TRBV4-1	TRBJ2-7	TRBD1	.	TGCGCCAGCAGCCAAGATGGCAGCAGGGGGCACTACGAGCAGTACTTC	CASSQDGSRGHYEQYF
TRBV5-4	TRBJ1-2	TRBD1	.	TGTGCCAGCAGCTACAAACAGAGCTACAGGGGGGTTATCTATGGCTACACCTTC	CASSYKQSYRGVIYGYTF
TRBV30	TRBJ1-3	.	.	TGTGCCTGGAGGCAGGTCTCTGGAAACACCATATATTTT	CAWRQVSGNTIYF
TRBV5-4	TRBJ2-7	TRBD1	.	TGTGCCAGCACCTTGATGGGACAGGGGGCATACGAGCAGTACTTC	CASTLMGQGAYEQYF
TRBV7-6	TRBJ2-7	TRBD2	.	TGTGCCAGCAGCTTGGCCCTAGCGGGTAGGTCCTACGAGCAGTACTTC	CASSLALAGRSYEQYF
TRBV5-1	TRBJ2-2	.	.	TGCGCCAGCAGCTTGGTAACGGCTGTAAACACCGGGGAGCTGTTTTTT	CASSLVTAVNTGELFF
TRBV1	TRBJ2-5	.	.	TGCACCAGCAGCCAAGCCCGAATGGGGGCGGGGGAAGAGGAGACCCAGTACTTC	CTSSQARMGAGEEETQYF
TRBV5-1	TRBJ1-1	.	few	TGCGCCAGCCGTGCGGGGACTGAAGCTTTCTTT	CASRAGTEAFF
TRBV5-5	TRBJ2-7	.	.	TGTGCCAGCAGCTTGGCCGGGCAGGGCAGGCACGAGCAGTACTTC	CASSLAGQGRHEQYF
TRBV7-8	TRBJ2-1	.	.	TGTGCCAGCAGCTCCGTCGGGACTCCTAACAATGAGCAGTTCTTC	CASSSVGTPNNEQFF
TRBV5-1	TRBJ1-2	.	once	TGCGCCAGCAGCCGACACGGGCAGGGAGGGTTCTCTAACTATGGCTACACCTTC	CASSRHGQGGFSNYGYTF
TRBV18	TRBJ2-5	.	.	TGTGCCAGCTCACCACGGTTTCTGCAATCAGGGGAGACCCAGTACTTC	CASSPRFLQSGETQYF
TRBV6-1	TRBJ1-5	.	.	TGTGCCAGCAGTGATCGCCTTGATCGGGGTAGCAATCAGCCCCAGCATTTT	CASSDRLDRGSNQPQHF
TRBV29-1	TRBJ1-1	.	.	TGCAGCGTTGCTCTGCAGAACACTGAAGCTTTCTTT	CSVALQNTEAFF
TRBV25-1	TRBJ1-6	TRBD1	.	TGTGCCAGCAGCCCCAGGGGGCGATTGTCACCCCTCCACTTT	CASSPRGRLSPLHF
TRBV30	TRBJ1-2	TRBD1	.	TGTGCCTCGCCCCACCCCACAGGGGCCGGAGGTGGCTACACCTTC	CASPHPTGAGGGYTF
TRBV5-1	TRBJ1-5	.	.	TGCGCCAGCAGCCCGTCGGCCTTCAATCTTTATTCTAGCAATCAGCCCCAGCATTTT	CASSPSAFNLYSSNQPQHF
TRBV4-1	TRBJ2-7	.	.	TGCGCCAGCAGCCACGCCCGGGACTTACGGAGCTCCTACGAGCAGTACTTC	CASSHARDLRSSYEQYF
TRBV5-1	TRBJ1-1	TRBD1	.	TGCGCCAGCAGCACGTCCGGACAGGCTGGCTTGGGCACTGAAGCTTTCTTT	CASSTSGQAGLGTEAFF